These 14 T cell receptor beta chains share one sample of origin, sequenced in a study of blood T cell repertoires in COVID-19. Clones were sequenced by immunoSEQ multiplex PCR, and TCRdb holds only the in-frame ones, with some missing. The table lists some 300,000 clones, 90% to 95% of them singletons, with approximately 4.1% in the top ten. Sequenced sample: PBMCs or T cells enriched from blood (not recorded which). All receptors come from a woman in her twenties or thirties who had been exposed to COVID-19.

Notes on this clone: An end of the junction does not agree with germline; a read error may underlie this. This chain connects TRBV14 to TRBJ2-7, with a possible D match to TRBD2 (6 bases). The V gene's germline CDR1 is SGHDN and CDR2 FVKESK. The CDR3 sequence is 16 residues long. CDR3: CASSQVGGAGLIHLHF. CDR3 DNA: TGTGCCAGCAGCCAAGTAGGAGGGGCAGGGCTGATCCATTTACACTTC.

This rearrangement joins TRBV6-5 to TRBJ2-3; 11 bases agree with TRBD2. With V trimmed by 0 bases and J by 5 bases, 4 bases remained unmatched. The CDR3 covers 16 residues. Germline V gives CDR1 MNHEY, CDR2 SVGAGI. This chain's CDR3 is CASSYSLAGGGDTQYF. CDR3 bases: TGTGCCAGCAGTTACTCGCTAGCGGGGGGAGGAGATACGCAGTATTTT.

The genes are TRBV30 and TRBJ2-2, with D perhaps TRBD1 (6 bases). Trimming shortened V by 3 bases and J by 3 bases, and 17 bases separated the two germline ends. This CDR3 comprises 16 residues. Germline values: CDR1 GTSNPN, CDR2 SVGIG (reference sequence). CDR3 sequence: CAWSRGRHGDTGELFF. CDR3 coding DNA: TGTGCCTGGAGCAGGGGTCGGCACGGCGACACCGGGGAGCTGTTTTTT.

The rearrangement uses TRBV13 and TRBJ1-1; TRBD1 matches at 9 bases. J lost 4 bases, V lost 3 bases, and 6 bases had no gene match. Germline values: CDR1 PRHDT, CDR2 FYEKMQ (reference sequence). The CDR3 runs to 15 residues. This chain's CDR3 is CASSLTGGFGTEAFF. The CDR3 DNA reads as TGTGCCAGCAGCTTGACAGGGGGGTTCGGCACTGAAGCTTTCTTT.

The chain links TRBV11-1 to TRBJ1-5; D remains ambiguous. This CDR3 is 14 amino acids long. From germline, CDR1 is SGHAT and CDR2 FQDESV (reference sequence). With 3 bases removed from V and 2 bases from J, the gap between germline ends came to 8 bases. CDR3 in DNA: TGTGCCAGCAGCTTGGGCCCTCGCAATCAGCCCCAGCATTTT. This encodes CASSLGPRNQPQHF. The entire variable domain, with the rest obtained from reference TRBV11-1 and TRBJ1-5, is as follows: EAEVAQSPRYKITEKSQAVAFWCDPISGHATLYWYRQILGQGPELLVQFQDESVVDDSQLPKDRFSAERLKGVDSTLKIQPAELGDSAMYLCASSLGPRNQPQHFGDGTRLSIL.

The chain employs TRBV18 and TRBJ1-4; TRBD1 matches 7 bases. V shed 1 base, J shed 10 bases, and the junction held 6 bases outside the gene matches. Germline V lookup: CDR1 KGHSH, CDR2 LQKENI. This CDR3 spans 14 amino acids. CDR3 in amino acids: CASSPQGAIGKLFF. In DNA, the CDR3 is TGTGCCAGCTCACCACAGGGGGCGATCGGAAAACTGTTTTTT.

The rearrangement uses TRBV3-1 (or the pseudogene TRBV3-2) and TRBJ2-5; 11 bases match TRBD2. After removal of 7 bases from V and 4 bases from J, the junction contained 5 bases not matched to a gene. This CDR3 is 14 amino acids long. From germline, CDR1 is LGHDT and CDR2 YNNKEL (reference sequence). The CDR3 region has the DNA TGTGCCAGCATTAGCGGGGGGGTGGCAGAGACCCAGTACTTC. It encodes CASISGGVAETQYF.

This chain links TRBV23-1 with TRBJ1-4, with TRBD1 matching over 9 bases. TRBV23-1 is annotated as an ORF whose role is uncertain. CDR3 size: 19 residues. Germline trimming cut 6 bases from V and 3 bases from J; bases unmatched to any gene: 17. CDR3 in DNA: TGCGCCAGCAGAGATCTCAAGTCCCGGGACAGGGTTGCTAATGAAAAACTGTTTTTT. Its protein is CASRDLKSRDRVANEKLFF.

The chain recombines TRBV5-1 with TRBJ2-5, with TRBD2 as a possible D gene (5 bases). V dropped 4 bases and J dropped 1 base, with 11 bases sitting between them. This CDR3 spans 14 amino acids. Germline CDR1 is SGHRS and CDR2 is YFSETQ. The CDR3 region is CASSQGLPQETQYF. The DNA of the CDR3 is TGCGCCAGCAGCCAAGGACTCCCCCAAGAGACCCAGTACTTC.

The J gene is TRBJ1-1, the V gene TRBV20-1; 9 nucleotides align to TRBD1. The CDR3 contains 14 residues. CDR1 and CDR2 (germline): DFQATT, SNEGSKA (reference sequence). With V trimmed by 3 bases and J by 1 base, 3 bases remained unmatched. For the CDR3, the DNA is TGCAGTGCTAGTAAGACAGGGGGGAACACTGAAGCTTTCTTT. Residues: CSASKTGGNTEAFF.

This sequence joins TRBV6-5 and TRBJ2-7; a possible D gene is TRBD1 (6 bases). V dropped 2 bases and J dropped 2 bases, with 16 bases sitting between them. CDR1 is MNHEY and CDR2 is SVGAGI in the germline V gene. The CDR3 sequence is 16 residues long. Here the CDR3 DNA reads TGTGCCAGCAGTTACCCCAGTAAGGGGGACACCTACGAGCAGTACTTC. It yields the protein CASSYPSKGDTYEQYF.

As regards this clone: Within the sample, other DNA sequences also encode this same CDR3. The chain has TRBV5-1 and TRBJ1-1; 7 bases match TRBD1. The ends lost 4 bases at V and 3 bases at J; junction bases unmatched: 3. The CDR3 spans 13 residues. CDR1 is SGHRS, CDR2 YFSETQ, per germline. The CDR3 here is CASSLGQDTEAFF. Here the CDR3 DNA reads TGCGCCAGCAGCCTCGGACAGGACACTGAAGCTTTCTTT.

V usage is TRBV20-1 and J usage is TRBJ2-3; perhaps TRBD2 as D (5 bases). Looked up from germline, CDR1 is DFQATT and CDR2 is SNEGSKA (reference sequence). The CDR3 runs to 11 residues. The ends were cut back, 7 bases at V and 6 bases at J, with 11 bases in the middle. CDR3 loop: CSEVARDTQYF. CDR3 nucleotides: TGCAGTGAGGTAGCGAGGGATACGCAGTATTTT.

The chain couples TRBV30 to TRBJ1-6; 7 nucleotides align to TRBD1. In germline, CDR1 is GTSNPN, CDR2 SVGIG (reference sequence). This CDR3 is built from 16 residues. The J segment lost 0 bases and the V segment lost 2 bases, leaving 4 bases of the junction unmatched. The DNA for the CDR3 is TGTGCCTGGAGTCAGGGACAGAGCTCCTATAATTCACCCCTCCACTTT. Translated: CAWSQGQSSYNSPLHF. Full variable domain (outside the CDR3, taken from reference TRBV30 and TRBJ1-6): SQTIHQWPATLVQPVGSPLSLECTVEGTSNPNLYWYRQAAGRGLQLLFYSVGIGQISSEVPQNLSASRPQDRQFILSSKKLLLSDSGFYLCAWSQGQSSYNSPLHFGNGTRLTVT.